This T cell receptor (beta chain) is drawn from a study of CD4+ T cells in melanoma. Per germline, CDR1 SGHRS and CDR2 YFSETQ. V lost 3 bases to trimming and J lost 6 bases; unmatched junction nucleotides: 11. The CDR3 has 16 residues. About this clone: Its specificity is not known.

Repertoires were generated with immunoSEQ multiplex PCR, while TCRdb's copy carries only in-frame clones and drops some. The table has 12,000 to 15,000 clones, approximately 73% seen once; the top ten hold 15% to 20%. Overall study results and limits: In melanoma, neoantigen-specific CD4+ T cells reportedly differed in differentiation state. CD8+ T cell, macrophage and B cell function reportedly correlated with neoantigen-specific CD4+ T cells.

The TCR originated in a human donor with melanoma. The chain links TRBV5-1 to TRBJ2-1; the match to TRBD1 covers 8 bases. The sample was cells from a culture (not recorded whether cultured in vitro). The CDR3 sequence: CASSWGDRGLGNEQFF. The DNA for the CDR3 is TGCGCCAGCAGCTGGGGCGACAGGGGTCTTGGCAATGAGCAGTTCTTC.